The 23 T cell receptor beta chains listed next were all sequenced from one sample in a study of blood T cell repertoires in COVID-19. Assay: immunoSEQ multiplex PCR; the TCRdb copy retains only in-frame clones and omits some. The sample yields about 140,000 clones, roughly 84% seen once. Sequenced: peripheral blood. These receptors came from a man between 25 and 39 years old with COVID-19, enrolled during active disease.

The CDR3 DNA reads TGTGCCAGCACCCTTCGGACATCTGAAGCTTTCTTT. It specifies CASTLRTSEAFF. The gene calls are TRBV28 and TRBJ1-1; maybe TRBD1 (5 bases). V was trimmed by 7 bases and J by 6 bases, leaving 12 bases between them. This CDR3 region has 12 residues. CDR1 is MDHEN, CDR2 SYDVKM, per germline.

This clone has more than one count but fewer than ten. The genes are TRBV11-1 and TRBJ2-2, with TRBD2 matching 10 bases. The CDR3 loop spans 18 amino acids. With 0 bases clipped from V and 6 bases from J, the junction kept 10 bases outside the gene matches. Germline-derived CDR1 and CDR2 are SGHAT and FQDESV (reference sequence). The CDR3 DNA reads TGTGCCAGCAGCTTAGCCGCGCCTAGCGGGAGTAAATCCGGGGAGCTGTTTTTT. This encodes CASSLAAPSGSKSGELFF.

This clone has a single count. The chain combines TRBV6-5 with TRBJ2-7, with 8 bases aligning to TRBD1. Germline V gene data show CDR1 as MNHEY and CDR2 as SVGAGI. The V and J ends lost 6 bases and 0 bases, in that order; junction bases with no gene match: 4. The CDR3 extends over 14 amino acids. DNA of the CDR3: TGTGCCAGCAGGGACAGGGTCAGCTCCTACGAGCAGTACTTC. This codes for CASRDRVSSYEQYF.

As concerns this clone: Mismatch with germline at one junction end may stem from a read error. Distinct nucleotide sequences in the sample also encode this CDR3. The rearrangement links TRBV2 to TRBJ2-7, with no clear D. The length of the CDR3 is 12 residues. Germline V gene data show CDR1 as SNHLY and CDR2 as FYNNEI. CDR3 in amino acids: CATGGISYEQYF. The CDR3 DNA reads as TGTGCCACCGGCGGAATTTCCTACGAGCAATACTTC.

This chain joins TRBV19 and TRBJ2-4; perhaps TRBD2 as D (6 bases). Germline CDR1 LNHDA, CDR2 SQIVND (reference sequence). The CDR3 extends over 16 amino acids. Trimming removed 6 bases at V and 0 bases at J, with 15 bases between. The DNA of the CDR3 is TGTGCCAGTAGCATATCTAGCGCCCGAGCCAAAAACATTCAGTACTTC. This translates into CASSISSARAKNIQYF.

The chain has TRBV6-5 and TRBJ1-1; no reliable D call. Germline CDR1 MNHEY, CDR2 SVGAGI. Trimming cost V 2 bases and J 0 bases, with 7 bases left between them. The CDR3 totals 14 residues. CDR3 DNA sequence: TGTGCCAGCAGTTACGCACAGATGAACACTGAAGCTTTCTTT. Protein sequence: CASSYAQMNTEAFF.

This clone was observed a handful of times. The gene calls are TRBV7-8 and TRBJ1-2, with a tentative D call TRBD1 (5 bases). V lost 0 bases and J 6 bases, leaving 8 bases between the germline ends. The CDR3 length is 13 residues. Germline V gene lookup returns CDR1 SGHVS and CDR2 FQNEAQ. This CDR3 is CASSLAGVDGYTF. The CDR3 region has the DNA TGTGCCAGCAGCTTAGCAGGGGTAGATGGCTACACCTTC.

The J gene is TRBJ2-2, the V gene TRBV6-2 or TRBV6-3; 10 bases align to TRBD1. Germline V lookup: CDR1 MNHEY, CDR2 SVGEGT. V lost 1 base to trimming and J lost 2 bases; unmatched junction nucleotides: 4. The CDR3 extends over 17 amino acids. The CDR3: CASSYLGQGLNTGELFF. As DNA, the CDR3 is TGTGCCAGCAGTTACTTGGGACAGGGGCTTAACACCGGGGAGCTGTTTTTT.

V gene TRBV29-1 combines with J gene TRBJ1-1, with a tentative D call TRBD1 (6 bases). Germline CDR1 and CDR2: SQVTM and ANQGSEA. The CDR3 covers 12 residues. V gave up 5 bases and J gave up 5 bases, with 12 bases separating them. The DNA of the CDR3 is TGCAGCGTTCGGACAGCCGGGACTGAAGCTTTCTTT. Residues: CSVRTAGTEAFF.

The V gene is TRBV20-1, the J gene TRBJ1-1; D gene ambiguous. The V end was cut by 8 bases, the J end by 1 base, with 8 bases between. The CDR3 contains 11 residues. Germline CDR1 reads DFQATT; CDR2 reads SNEGSKA (reference sequence). The CDR3 sequence is CSYFQNTEAFF. The CDR3 nucleotides read TGCAGTTACTTCCAGAACACTGAAGCTTTCTTT.

This chain connects TRBV5-1 to TRBJ1-1; 8 nucleotides line up with TRBD1. The trim removed 2 bases at V and 0 bases at J, leaving 9 bases unmatched. Germline assignment: CDR1 SGHRS and CDR2 YFSETQ. The CDR3 is 17 amino acids. The CDR3 region is CASSLEGAGGVNTEAFF. The DNA for the CDR3 is TGCGCCAGCAGCTTAGAAGGGGCAGGGGGCGTGAACACTGAAGCTTTCTTT.

The chain has TRBV11-3 and TRBJ2-6; D is ambiguous. Germline CDR1 and CDR2: SGHNT and YENEEA. The length of the CDR3 is 15 residues. The V end was cut by 5 bases, the J end by 3 bases, with 11 bases between. CDR3 bases: TGTGCCAGCAGCCCGGGTCTGAGTGGGGCCAACGTCCTGACTTTC. This encodes CASSPGLSGANVLTF.

V is TRBV21-1 and J is TRBJ2-3; the tabulated D call, TRBD2, remains unverified against the DNA. TRBV21-1 is recorded as a pseudogene. The CDR3 totals 13 residues. CDR3 nucleotides: TGTGCCAGCGTCCGCGTAGTCCCAGATACGCAGTATTTT. Its protein is CASVRVVPDTQYF.

CDR3 residues: CASSAGMNTEAFF. In nucleotides, the CDR3 is TGTGCCAGCTCGGCAGGTATGAACACTGAAGCTTTCTTT. The chain combines TRBV6-5 with TRBJ1-1; D unresolved. The CDR3 loop spans 13 amino acids. The V gene lost 8 bases and the J gene lost 0 bases, with 10 bases spanning the gap. Germline CDR1 MNHEY, CDR2 SVGAGI.

The chain combines TRBV27 with TRBJ2-7; unclear D gene. Germline lookup yields CDR1 MNHEY and CDR2 SMNVEV (reference sequence). This CDR3 spans 13 amino acids. The V end was cut by 9 bases, the J end by 4 bases, with 16 bases between. CDR3 nucleotide sequence: TGTGCCAGTAGAGTCGGTCATTTGTACGAGCAGTACTTC. Its translation: CASRVGHLYEQYF.

The chain combines TRBV6-2 or TRBV6-3 with TRBJ2-7, with 9 bases matching TRBD1. Trimming removed 0 bases from V and 4 bases from J; junction bases left unmatched: 1. This CDR3 has 14 amino acids. CDR1 is MNHEY and CDR2 is SVGEGT in the germline V gene. This CDR3 is CASSYSDRGYEQYF. The CDR3 DNA reads as TGTGCCAGCAGTTACTCGGACAGGGGATACGAGCAGTACTTC.

The rearrangement joins TRBV7-9 to TRBJ2-3; 9 bases are a match to TRBD2. Germline CDR1 and CDR2: SEHNR and FQNEAQ (reference sequence). This CDR3 is 13 amino acids long. The V and J ends lost 8 bases and 2 bases, in that order; junction bases with no gene match: 2. The CDR3 bases are TGTGCCAGCCAGCGGGGGGTCACAGATACGCAGTATTTT. Translated, it gives CASQRGVTDTQYF. Full variable domain (outside the CDR3, taken from reference TRBV7-9 and TRBJ2-3): DTGVSQNPRHKITKRGQNVTFRCDPISEHNRLYWYRQTLGQGPEFLTYFQNEAQLEKSRLLSDRFSAERPKGSFSTLEIQRTEQGDSAMYLCASQRGVTDTQYFGPGTRLTVL.

This rearrangement joins TRBV11-2 to TRBJ2-7; D perhaps matches TRBD1 (5 bases). Trimming removed 5 bases at V and 2 bases at J, with 28 bases between. Per the germline V gene, CDR1 is SGHAT and CDR2 is FQNNGV. This CDR3 spans 19 amino acids. The CDR3: CASSTQQVSEYKSPYEQYF. CDR3 bases: TGTGCCAGCAGCACACAACAGGTATCGGAATATAAGAGCCCCTACGAGCAGTACTTC.

The rearrangement uses TRBV28 and TRBJ2-7; TRBD1 matches 12 bases. Per the germline V gene, CDR1 is MDHEN and CDR2 is SYDVKM. The CDR3 has 16 residues. V trimming: 7 bases; J trimming: 5 bases; junction bases outside the gene matches: 12. The CDR3 spells CASTLAGTGGRNEQYF. DNA of the CDR3: TGTGCCAGCACGCTCGCCGGGACAGGGGGCAGGAACGAGCAGTACTTC.

V is TRBV5-4 and J is TRBJ2-1; TRBD1 agrees at 8 bases. The CDR3 loop spans 13 amino acids. CDR1 and CDR2 (germline): SGHNT, YYREEE (reference sequence). V lost 0 bases and J lost 9; bases outside the gene matches: 2. CDR3 sequence: CASSLDQGAEQFF. CDR3 DNA sequence: TGTGCCAGCAGCTTGGACCAGGGGGCTGAGCAGTTCTTC.

The chain couples TRBV18 to TRBJ2-3; 12 bases agree with TRBD1. The CDR3 length is 15 residues. V gave up 3 bases and J gave up 3 bases; unmatched junction bases: 1. Per the germline V gene, CDR1 is KGHSH and CDR2 is LQKENI. CDR3 region: CASSPGQGATDTQYF. In DNA form, the CDR3 reads TGTGCCAGCTCACCGGGACAGGGGGCTACAGATACGCAGTATTTT. Full variable domain (missing parts from reference TRBV18 and TRBJ2-3): NAGVMQNPRHLVRRRGQEARLRCSPMKGHSHVYWYRQLPEEGLKFMVYLQKENIIDESGMPKERFSAEFPKEGPSILRIQQVVRGDSAAYFCASSPGQGATDTQYFGPGTRLTVL.

This clone qualifies as medium-sized. This chain uses TRBV6-6 with TRBJ2-7, with 8 bases identical to TRBD1. Germline trimming cut 6 bases from V and 4 bases from J; bases unmatched to any gene: 8. The germline gives CDR1 MNHNY, CDR2 SVGAGI (reference sequence). The length of the CDR3 is 14 residues. The CDR3 region has the DNA TGTGCCAGCAGCCGAAGGGACAGGCAATACGAGCAGTACTTC. Amino acids: CASSRRDRQYEQYF.

The chain combines TRBV10-3 with TRBJ2-7; possible D gene TRBD1, 5 bases. This CDR3 is 11 amino acids long. The ends were cut back, 6 bases at V and 5 bases at J, with 8 bases in the middle. Germline values: CDR1 ENHRY, CDR2 SYGVKD. The CDR3 sequence is CAIRRQNEQYF. The CDR3 bases are TGTGCCATCAGAAGACAGAACGAGCAGTACTTC.